This paragraph covers one TCR beta chain sequence. These data originate in a study of blood T cell repertoires in COVID-19. As for the study in general: Sites across the United States, Italy and Spain contributed samples from acute and convalescent COVID-19.

The V end lost 6 bases, the J end lost 0 bases, and 11 bases lay between the germline ends. The CDR3 covers 14 residues. CDR1 and CDR2 (germline): SGHTA, FQGNSA. The table came from immunoSEQ multiplex PCR; TCRdb's copy has only in-frame clones and leaves some out. The table records 400,000 to 550,000 clones, 70% to 90% of them present only once. The rearrangement uses TRBV7-2 and TRBJ2-5, with D possibly being TRBD1 (6 bases). Sequences were obtained from PBMCs or T cells enriched from blood (not recorded which). This TCR derives from a woman under 30 with acute COVID-19. CDR3 amino acids: CASSYQGNQETQYF. The DNA for the CDR3 is TGTGCCAGCAGTTACCAGGGGAACCAAGAGACCCAGTACTTC.